This T cell receptor (beta chain) was recovered during a study of blood T cell repertoires in COVID-19. Background on the study: Samples of COVID-19 (acute and convalescent) were obtained from the United States, Italy and Spain. T cells, B-cell-depleted T cells, or PBMCs provided the cDNA or gDNA that served as material.

In the original processing: Estimation of nucleated cell counts relied on the amplification of reference gene primers. Assay: immunoSEQ multiplex PCR; the TCRdb copy retains only in-frame clones and omits some. V and J calls and clone size are given by that table; D and trimming were obtained from the DNA. The sample contains about 210,000 clones, 75% to 90% of which appear only once. Germline V gives CDR1 MDHEN, CDR2 SYDVKM. The CDR3 is 15 residues long. V trimming: 3 bases; J trimming: 6 bases; junction bases outside the gene matches: 6. This TCR was sampled from a woman aged 40-49 years with acute or convalescent COVID-19. Sequenced material: peripheral blood. V gene TRBV28 combines with J gene TRBJ2-1; TRBD2 matches at 9 bases. CDR3 bases: TGTGCCAGCAGTTTTTTAGCGGGGGACATCAATGAGCAGTTCTTC. This codes for CASSFLAGDINEQFF.